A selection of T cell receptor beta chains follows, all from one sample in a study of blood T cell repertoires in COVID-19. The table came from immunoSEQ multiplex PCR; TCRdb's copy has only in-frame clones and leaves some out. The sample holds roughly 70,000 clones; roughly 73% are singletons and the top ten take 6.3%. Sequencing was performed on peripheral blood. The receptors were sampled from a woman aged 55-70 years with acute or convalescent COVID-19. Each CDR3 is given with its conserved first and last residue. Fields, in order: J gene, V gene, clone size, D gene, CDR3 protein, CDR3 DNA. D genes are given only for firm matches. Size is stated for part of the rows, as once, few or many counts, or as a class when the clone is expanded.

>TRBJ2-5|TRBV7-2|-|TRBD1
CASSFVKDRDPQYF
TGTGCCAGCAGCTTCGTTAAGGACAGGGATCCCCAGTACTTC
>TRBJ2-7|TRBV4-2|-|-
CASSQDKPSSYEQYF
TGTGCCAGCAGCCAAGACAAACCGAGCTCCTACGAGCAGTACTTC
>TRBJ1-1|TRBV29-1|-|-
CSVETGSEAFF
TGCAGCGTTGAGACAGGCAGTGAAGCTTTCTTT
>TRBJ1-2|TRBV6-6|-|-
CASSYGQSGYGYTF
TGTGCCAGCAGTTACGGGCAGTCCGGCTATGGCTACACCTTC
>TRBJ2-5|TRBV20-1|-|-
CSVRRETQYF
TGCAGTGTTCGGAGGGAGACCCAGTACTTC
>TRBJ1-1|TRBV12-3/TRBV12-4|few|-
CASRETVNTEAFF
TGTGCCAGCAGGGAGACAGTGAACACTGAAGCTTTCTTT
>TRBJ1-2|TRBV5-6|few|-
CASDSGLTYGYTF
TGTGCCAGCGACTCGGGGTTGACCTATGGCTACACCTTC
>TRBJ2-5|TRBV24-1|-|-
CATSDARGAGETQYF
TGTGCCACCAGTGACGCCCGAGGCGCGGGAGAGACCCAGTACTTC
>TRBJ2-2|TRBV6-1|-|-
CASLGAYSNTGELFF
TGTGCCAGCCTTGGGGCCTACTCGAACACCGGGGAGCTGTTTTTT
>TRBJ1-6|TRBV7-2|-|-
CASNPLVAGNSPLHF
TGTGCCAGCAACCCGCTTGTGGCGGGAAATTCACCCCTCCACTTT
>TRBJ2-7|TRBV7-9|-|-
CASSPPGNEQYF
TGTGCCAGCAGCCCACCGGGGAACGAGCAGTACTTC
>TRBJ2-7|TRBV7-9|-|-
CASSSKPYEQYF
TGTGCCAGCAGCTCTAAACCCTACGAGCAGTACTTC
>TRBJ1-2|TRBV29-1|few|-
CSVDGDTDYGYTF
TGCAGCGTTGATGGGGACACCGATTATGGCTACACCTTC
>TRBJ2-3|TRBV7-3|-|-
CASSFGGDATDTQYF
TGTGCCAGCAGCTTTGGCGGGGACGCCACAGATACGCAGTATTTT
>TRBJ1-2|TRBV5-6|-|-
CASSLGNSGYGYTF
TGTGCCAGCAGCTTGGGGAATAGCGGATATGGCTACACCTTC
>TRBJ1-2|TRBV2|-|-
CASSEAGRVGGYTF
TGTGCCAGCAGTGAAGCGGGCAGGGTAGGGGGCTACACCTTC
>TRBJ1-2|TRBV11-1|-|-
CASSLDGSNYGYTF
TGTGCCAGCAGCTTAGACGGGAGTAACTATGGCTACACCTTC
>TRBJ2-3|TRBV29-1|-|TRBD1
CSVAGGQGADTQYF
TGCAGCGTCGCAGGGGGACAGGGAGCAGATACGCAGTATTTT
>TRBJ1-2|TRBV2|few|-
CASTVQENYGYTF
TGTGCCAGCACTGTCCAGGAAAACTATGGCTACACCTTC
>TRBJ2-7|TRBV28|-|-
CASSLGGAGNEDEQYF
TGTGCCAGCAGTTTGGGAGGTGCGGGAAATGAGGACGAGCAGTACTTC
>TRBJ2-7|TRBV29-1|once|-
CSVEEQVDEQYF
TGCAGCGTTGAAGAGCAGGTCGACGAGCAGTACTTC
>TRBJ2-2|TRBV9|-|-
CASSVGGLAVGELFF
TGTGCCAGCAGCGTAGGGGGGCTAGCGGTCGGGGAGCTGTTTTTT
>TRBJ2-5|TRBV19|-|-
CASSMAYGYQETQYF
TGTGCCAGTAGTATGGCCTACGGGTACCAAGAGACCCAGTACTTC
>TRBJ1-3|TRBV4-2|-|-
CASSQDPGILGGNTIYF
TGTGCCAGCAGCCAAGACCCAGGGATCCTCGGGGGAAACACCATATATTTT
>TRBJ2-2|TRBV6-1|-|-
CASSEMQGDTGELFF
TGTGCCAGCAGTGAAATGCAAGGGGACACCGGGGAGCTGTTTTTT
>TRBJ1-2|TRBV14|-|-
CASSPDGKYGYTF
TGTGCCAGCAGCCCGGACGGGAAGTATGGCTACACCTTC
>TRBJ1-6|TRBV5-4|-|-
CASSLEAGTLHF
TGTGCCAGCAGCTTGGAGGCAGGAACCCTCCACTTT
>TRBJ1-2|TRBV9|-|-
CASSVALGGGYTF
TGTGCCAGCAGCGTAGCGTTGGGAGGTGGCTACACCTTC
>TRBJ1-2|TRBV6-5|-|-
CASSPPGGAGGYTF
TGTGCCAGCAGTCCTCCGGGGGGCGCGGGTGGCTACACCTTC